Shown below are 19 T cell receptor beta chains from a single sample sequenced in a study of T cell changes during pregnancy in multiple sclerosis. TCRdb's table, derived via immunoSEQ multiplex PCR, lists solely in-frame clones and lacks some. The table has roughly 85,000 clones, approximately 89% seen once; the top ten hold approximately 2.5%. This material consisted of peripheral blood, taken in the first trimester of pregnancy. Every receptor here comes from a female donor with multiple sclerosis, enrolled in a pregnancy study.

This clone was recorded only once. This sequence joins TRBV30 and TRBJ2-7, with 10 bases that match TRBD1. Trimming at V came to 2 bases and at J to 4 bases, leaving 8 bases not matched to a gene. CDR1 is GTSNPN, CDR2 SVGIG, per germline (reference sequence). This CDR3 spans 15 amino acids. The CDR3 region is CAWSMGQGSPYEQYF. CDR3 sequence (DNA): TGTGCCTGGAGTATGGGACAGGGGTCCCCTTACGAGCAGTACTTC.

The rearrangement links TRBV2 to TRBJ1-1, with a tentative D call TRBD1 (6 bases). CDR1 is SNHLY, CDR2 FYNNEI, per germline. The CDR3 spans 15 residues. The germline V and J ends were trimmed by 6 bases and 3 bases, with 17 bases remaining between them. The CDR3 nucleotides are TGTGCCAGCAGACTTATTCCAGGGGTAGACACTGAAGCTTTCTTT. It is translated as CASRLIPGVDTEAFF.

This clone was recorded only once. The chain is built from TRBV27 and TRBJ1-2; D not certain. CDR3 length equals 13 residues. Between the trimmed V and J ends, which lost 3 bases and 6 bases, there was a span of 11 bases. Per germline, CDR1 MNHEY and CDR2 SMNVEV (reference sequence). CDR3: CASSFSAFNGYTF. In DNA, the CDR3 is TGTGCCAGCAGTTTTAGCGCGTTTAATGGCTACACCTTC.

The V and J genes are TRBV5-4 and TRBJ2-3; tentatively, D is TRBD1 (5 bases). CDR3 length: 15 amino acids. Trimming cost V 6 bases and J 0 bases, with 14 bases left between them. Per germline, CDR1 SGHNT and CDR2 YYREEE (reference sequence). CDR3 nucleotide sequence: TGTGCCAGCAAAAGCATGGGGCCTAGCACAGATACGCAGTATTTT. Amino acids: CASKSMGPSTDTQYF. Using reference TRBV5-4 and TRBJ2-3 for the parts outside the CDR3, the full variable domain is ETGVTQSPTHLIKTRGQQVTLRCSSQSGHNTVSWYQQALGQGPQFIFQYYREEENGRGNFPPRFSGLQFPNYSSELNVNALELDDSALYLCASKSMGPSTDTQYFGPGTRLTVL.

Ten or more counts support this clone. This chain connects TRBV6-1 to TRBJ2-2; 12 bases match TRBD2. The length of the CDR3 is 15 residues. The junction had 3 bases not matched to a gene; V was cut back by 5 bases and J by 5 bases. Germline loops: CDR1 MNHNS, CDR2 SASEGT. The CDR3: CASSWTSGDTGELFF. CDR3 coding DNA: TGTGCCAGCAGTTGGACTAGCGGGGATACCGGGGAGCTGTTTTTT.

This chain joins TRBV6-6 and TRBJ1-2; D gene unclear. The length of the CDR3 is 11 residues. V lost 8 bases to trimming and J lost 6 bases, with 10 bases between them. Germline loops: CDR1 MNHNY, CDR2 SVGAGI (reference sequence). CDR3 DNA: TGTGCCAGCTTTTCTGGCCATGGCTACACCTTC. As protein: CASFSGHGYTF.

The CDR3 spells CAISAGTGFSEQYF. In DNA form, the CDR3 reads TGTGCCATCAGTGCAGGGACAGGATTTTCCGAGCAGTACTTC. The chain employs TRBV10-3 and TRBJ2-7; 8 bases fit TRBD1. This CDR3 has 14 residues. The ends lost 4 bases at V and 6 bases at J; junction bases unmatched: 8. Germline V CDR1 and CDR2: ENHRY, SYGVKD.

This clone was observed a handful of times. The chain recombines TRBV19 with TRBJ2-7; 9 nucleotides agree with TRBD1. There are 13 residues in the CDR3. The V segment lost 5 bases and the J segment 5 bases; nucleotides outside the gene matches: 4. Germline V CDR1 and CDR2: LNHDA, SQIVND (reference sequence). The CDR3 region has the DNA TGTGCCAGTAGTCCCGGGACAGGGAACGAGCAGTACTTC. Translating gives CASSPGTGNEQYF.

This clone has more than one count but fewer than ten. The V gene is TRBV5-8, the J gene TRBJ1-5, with unresolved D. Per the germline V gene, CDR1 is SGHTS and CDR2 is YDEGEE. V shed 1 base and J shed 7 bases, with 6 bases lying between them. There are 12 residues in the CDR3. CDR3: CASSLSLQPQHF. CDR3 coding DNA: TGTGCCAGCAGCTTGTCACTCCAGCCCCAGCATTTT. The variable domain in full, with the rest retrieved from reference TRBV5-8 and TRBJ1-5, is EAGVTQSPTHLIKTRGQQATLRCSPISGHTSVYWYQQALGLGLQFLLWYDEGEERNRGNFPPRFSGRQFPNYSSELNVNALELEDSALYLCASSLSLQPQHFGDGTRLSIL.

This rearrangement joins TRBV10-3 to TRBJ2-3; D is perhaps TRBD1 (6 bases). The CDR3 runs to 12 residues. Per the germline V gene, CDR1 is ENHRY and CDR2 is SYGVKD. V was pared by 7 bases and J by 9 bases, with 14 bases between. CDR3: CAITPNRVTQYF. In DNA form, the CDR3 reads TGTGCCATCACCCCCAACAGGGTCACGCAGTATTTT.

V gene TRBV28 combines with J gene TRBJ2-7; TRBD2 agrees at 12 bases. V dropped 7 bases and J dropped 2; count of bases not matched to a gene: 3. Germline V gene data show CDR1 as MDHEN and CDR2 as SYDVKM. CDR3 size: 14 residues. The CDR3 loop reads CASNLAGGTYEQYF. As DNA, the CDR3 is TGTGCCAGCAATCTAGCGGGAGGGACCTACGAGCAGTACTTC.

The chain joins TRBV5-1 to TRBJ1-1; D might be TRBD1 (5 bases). CDR3 length: 14 amino acids. The germline CDR1 and CDR2 sequences are SGHRS and YFSETQ. V lost 4 bases to trimming and J lost 4 bases, with 14 bases between them. The CDR3 DNA reads as TGCGCCAGCAGCCTCAAAGCGGGGACCACTGAAGCTTTCTTT. Its protein product is CASSLKAGTTEAFF.

This clone was observed once. The chain uses TRBV7-9 and TRBJ1-2, with 7 nucleotides matching TRBD1. V was clipped by 10 bases and J by 0 bases; unmatched bases: 11. This CDR3 has 15 amino acids. Germline V lookup: CDR1 SEHNR, CDR2 FQNEAQ (reference sequence). The CDR3 DNA reads as TGTGCCACCCCACCCGCGACAGGGTCTAACTATGGCTACACCTTC. This translates into CATPPATGSNYGYTF.

V usage is TRBV7-7 and J usage is TRBJ1-4; D gene uncertain. CDR3 length equals 13 residues. V lost 2 bases to trimming and J lost 14 bases, with 15 bases between them. Germline loops: CDR1 SSHAT, CDR2 FNYEAQ (reference sequence). The CDR3: CASSLLLGGKLFF. CDR3 DNA sequence: TGTGCCAGCAGCTTACTCCTGGGAGGAAAGCTGTTTTTT.

This clone has just one count. The CDR3 loop reads CASTRSPDRDTEAFF. In DNA, the CDR3 is TGTGCCAGCACCCGTTCACCGGACAGGGACACTGAAGCTTTCTTT. The V gene is TRBV9, the J gene TRBJ1-1; 8 nucleotides agree with TRBD1. The CDR3 spans 15 residues. V was clipped by 6 bases and J by 3 bases; unmatched bases: 10. Germline V gives CDR1 SGDLS, CDR2 YYNGEE.

This clone was counted once. The chain has TRBV18 and TRBJ2-6; tentative D call: TRBD2 (6 bases). Germline values: CDR1 KGHSH, CDR2 LQKENI. The V gene lost 3 bases and the J gene lost 0 bases, with 18 bases spanning the gap. The CDR3 loop spans 19 amino acids. The CDR3 DNA follows: TGTGCCAGCTCACCGTTGGACTACTCTACCATCTCTGGGGCCAACGTCCTGACTTTC. It codes for CASSPLDYSTISGANVLTF.

The rearrangement uses TRBV2 and TRBJ1-5; the match to TRBD1 covers 7 bases. Germline trimming cut 4 bases from V and 4 bases from J; bases unmatched to any gene: 16. CDR1 SNHLY and CDR2 FYNNEI come from the germline V gene. This CDR3 region has 18 residues. CDR3 sequence: CASSVRQGPQTGNQPQHF. As DNA, the CDR3 is TGTGCCAGCAGTGTACGACAGGGTCCCCAAACAGGGAATCAGCCCCAGCATTTT.

This clone has more than one count but fewer than ten. The chain joins TRBV29-1 to TRBJ1-1, with 7 bases identical to TRBD1. Trimming took 7 bases from V and 3 from J; bases not matched to a gene: 5. Per the germline V gene, CDR1 is SQVTM and CDR2 is ANQGSEA. The CDR3 extends over 12 amino acids. The CDR3 region has the DNA TGCAGCGCCCGGACAGGAGACACTGAAGCTTTCTTT. It translates to CSARTGDTEAFF.

The chain has TRBV27 and TRBJ2-2; 9 positions agree with TRBD1. Germline V gives CDR1 MNHEY, CDR2 SMNVEV (reference sequence). This CDR3 comprises 16 residues. Trimming cost V 6 bases and J 5 bases; bases outside gene matches: 10. The CDR3, as DNA: TGTGCCAGCAGCTCTACAGGGGGCGCAGGGACCGGGGAGCTGTTTTTT. Protein: CASSSTGGAGTGELFF.